This T cell receptor beta chain came from a study of blood T cells in healthy people across ages. General study results and limits: No conclusive comparison of naive versus antigen-experienced cells was possible with unsorted PBMCs. Changes in expanded clonotypes were possibly confounded, as the CMV status of donors was unknown.

The CDR3 covers 15 residues. Germline V gives CDR1 LNHDA, CDR2 SQIVND (reference sequence). With 6 bases removed from V and 2 bases from J, the gap between germline ends came to 13 bases. Notes on this clonotype: Its antigen is unidentified. A read error may explain this, as a much larger clone is one base away.

Primed by a sample-barcoded 5' primer and a J-beta primer mix, a second PCR proceeded for about 6 to 11 cycles. Each CDR3 protein is one row after TCRdb ran MiXCR on the 5' RACE reads. The sample records 750,000 to 950,000 distinct CDR3 sequences, about 27% being singletons. These data were also filed under a second study, of T cells of mothers and their children. According to that study: Related mother and child pairs showed slightly greater overlap (not significant) than unrelated pairs did.

This clonotype originated in a woman between 40 and 50 years old in good health. V and J are TRBV19 and TRBJ1-4, with D perhaps TRBD1 (6 bases). The specimen was blood. The CDR3 DNA sequence: TGTGCCAGTAGCCGGACAGCGTCGACTAATGAAAAACTGTTTTTT. This translates into CASSRTASTNEKLFF. Full variable domain (outside the CDR3, taken from reference TRBV19 and TRBJ1-4): DGGITQSPKYLFRKEGQNVTLSCEQNLNHDAMYWYRQDPGQGLRLIYYSQIVNDFQKGDIAEGYSVSREKKESFPLTVTSAQKNPTAFYLCASSRTASTNEKLFFGSGTQLSVL.